This T cell receptor (beta chain) was retrieved from a study of blood T cells in healthy people across ages. Using a J-beta primer mix together with a sample-barcoded 5' primer, a second PCR was run for roughly 7 to 12 cycles. Each cDNA molecule was tagged by a template-switch adaptor that had 12 random nucleotides. Samples each returned at least 3 million CDR3-containing paired-end reads. TCRdb re-analysed the 5' RACE reads in MiXCR, keeping a single row per CDR3 protein. The sample lists approximately 690,000 distinct CDR3 sequences; about 53% were seen once. Each donor's blood draw was around 9.1 milliliters of peripheral blood. V was clipped by 0 bases and J by 2 bases, with 11 bases between them. The germline CDR1 and CDR2 sequences are DFQATT and SNEGSKA (reference sequence). This CDR3 has 15 amino acids. This clonotype came up many times.

This receptor was taken from a man aged 55 to 69 in good health. The chain joins TRBV20-1 to TRBJ2-1; no firm D call. The source material was blood. Here the CDR3 DNA reads TGCAGTGCTAGAGATGAGGCGCGACCCTACAATGAGCAGTTCTTC. It encodes CSARDEARPYNEQFF.